Below are 2 T cell receptor beta chains sequenced from a single sample in a study of cytomegalovirus exposure and HLA in healthy donors. In the PCR, 60 Vbeta and 13 Jbeta primers were used. Profiling relied on immunoSEQ multiplex PCR, and the TCRdb table lists in-frame clones only, not all of them. Of about 190,000 clones in the sample, approximately 81% are singletons; the top ten hold around 4%. The sequenced sample was PBMCs. Receptor source: a man in his forties or fifties in good health and CMV-seronegative.

The V and J genes are TRBV5-1 and TRBJ2-7; possibly TRBD1 for D (6 bases). V gave up 2 bases and J gave up 0 bases, with 12 bases separating them. The CDR3 is 15 amino acids. Germline-derived CDR1 and CDR2 are SGHRS and YFSETQ. The CDR3 nucleotides read TGCGCCAGCAGCTTAGGACAGACGAGCTCCTACGAGCAGTACTTC. Translation gives CASSLGQTSSYEQYF.

The rearrangement links TRBV7-8 to TRBJ1-1, with D unresolved. The V gene's germline CDR1 is SGHVS and CDR2 FQNEAQ. Trimming pared 8 bases from V and 0 bases from J, leaving 4 bases between. The CDR3 runs 11 residues. CDR3 residues: CASVMNTEAFF. CDR3 nucleotide sequence: TGTGCCAGCGTTATGAACACTGAAGCTTTCTTT.